What follows describes a single TCR beta chain. Its specificity is unknown. This sample is part of a study of cytotoxic CD8 clonotypes in ibrutinib-treated CLL. Overall study findings and caveats: Ibrutinib response saw clonality rise, and progression saw it return toward baseline.

The method was immunoSEQ multiplex PCR; TCRdb's version includes in-frame clones alone and lacks a portion of them. The sample has some 200,000 clones; over 60% are singletons. Sequences were derived from PBMCs, sampled after 24 months of ibrutinib treatment. The origin of this receptor is a human donor with chronic lymphocytic leukemia.

The CDR3 here is CASRVTSGSGTDTQYF. The CDR3 DNA is TGTGCCAGCAGGGTGACTAGCGGGAGTGGTACAGATACGCAGTATTTT. The chain has TRBV2 and TRBJ2-3, with 12 bases aligning to TRBD2. This CDR3 region has 16 residues. The trim removed 6 bases at V and 3 bases at J, leaving 7 bases unmatched. Per germline, CDR1 SNHLY and CDR2 FYNNEI.